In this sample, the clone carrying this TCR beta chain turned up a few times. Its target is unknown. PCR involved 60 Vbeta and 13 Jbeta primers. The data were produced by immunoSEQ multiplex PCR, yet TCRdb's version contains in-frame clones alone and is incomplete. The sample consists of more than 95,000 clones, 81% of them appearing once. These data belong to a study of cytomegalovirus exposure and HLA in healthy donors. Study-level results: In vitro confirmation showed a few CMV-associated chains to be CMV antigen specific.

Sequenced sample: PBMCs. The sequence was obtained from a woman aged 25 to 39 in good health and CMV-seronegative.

As DNA, the CDR3 is TGTGCCAGCAGCTCACAGCGGGAGACGACGACCGGGGAGCTGTTTTTT. Translated: CASSSQRETTTGELFF. The V gene is TRBV7-6, the J gene TRBJ2-2; 8 bases agree with TRBD2. The CDR3 contains 16 residues. After removal of 4 bases from V and 5 bases from J, the junction contained 9 bases not matched to a gene. Germline V gives CDR1 SGHVS, CDR2 FNYEAQ.